This TCR beta chain appears in the sequencing data of a study of blood T cells in healthy people across ages. Germline lookup yields CDR1 SGHRS and CDR2 YFSETQ. This CDR3 has 14 residues. V was clipped by 3 bases and J by 7 bases; unmatched bases: 9. Sample-barcoded 5' priming and a J-beta primer mix drove a second PCR of about 6 to 12 cycles. One entry per CDR3 protein, called by TCRdb with MiXCR from the 5' RACE reads. The repertoire holds about 2 million distinct CDR3 sequences, with about 50% as singletons. The sequenced sample consisted of blood. This TCR was recovered from a woman aged 35 to 49 in good health. This chain uses TRBV5-1 with TRBJ1-2; 7 bases are a match to TRBD1. The CDR3 is CASSYGQAVGGYTF. DNA for the CDR3: TGCGCCAGCAGCTACGGACAGGCTGTTGGTGGCTACACCTTC. The full variable domain, rest sourced from reference TRBV5-1 and TRBJ1-2, is KAGVTQTPRYLIKTRGQQVTLSCSPISGHRSVSWYQQTPGQGLQFLFEYFSETQRNKGNFPGRFSGRQFSNSRSEMNVSTLELGDSALYLCASSYGQAVGGYTFGSGTRLTVV.